These T cell receptor beta chains were read from a single sample in a study of response to subunit inactivated influenza vaccine. TCRdb passed the RT-PCR reads through MiXCR, listing each CDR3 protein once. This sample carries hundreds of thousands of distinct CDR3 sequences, approximately 15% of them seen once, and the ten largest clones take 11%. The sequencing used PBMCs from blood, collected 12 days after vaccination. The receptors come from a man in his forties or fifties who received an inactivated influenza vaccine. CDR3s include the opening cysteine and the closing phenylalanine or tryptophan.

j_gene: TRBJ2-7
v_gene: TRBV5-1
CDR3aa: CASSPHSSSYEQYF

j_gene: TRBJ2-7
v_gene: TRBV4-3
CDR3aa: CASSQDRRYEQYF

j_gene: TRBJ2-7
v_gene: TRBV23-1
CDR3aa: CASSQGRTSVSYEQYF

j_gene: TRBJ2-5
v_gene: TRBV13
CDR3aa: CASSLGSPGETQYF

j_gene: TRBJ1-2
v_gene: TRBV28
CDR3aa: CASSSPGDRPNYGYTF

j_gene: TRBJ2-3
v_gene: TRBV6-2/TRBV6-3
CDR3aa: CASRRRQGASTDTQYF

j_gene: TRBJ2-3
v_gene: TRBV27
CDR3aa: CASSEGLASTDTQYF

j_gene: TRBJ2-7
v_gene: TRBV24-1
CDR3aa: CATSDRSGGPSEQYF

j_gene: TRBJ1-2
v_gene: TRBV7-2
CDR3aa: CASSWSDYGYTF

j_gene: TRBJ2-2
v_gene: TRBV10-3
CDR3aa: CAIAGTSGIEYTGELFF

j_gene: TRBJ2-1
v_gene: TRBV11-2
CDR3aa: CPSSPLQNEQFF

j_gene: TRBJ2-6
v_gene: TRBV29-1
CDR3aa: CSVGGTGGGRANVLTF

j_gene: TRBJ2-1
v_gene: TRBV7-9
CDR3aa: CASSLGTGSYYEQFF

j_gene: TRBJ1-3
v_gene: TRBV21-1
CDR3aa: CASSKVGSPYSGNTIYF

j_gene: TRBJ2-2
v_gene: TRBV5-1
CDR3aa: CASSLLGQGGTGELFF

j_gene: TRBJ2-1
v_gene: TRBV10-3
CDR3aa: CAISGGTGLDEQFF

j_gene: TRBJ1-5
v_gene: TRBV7-8
CDR3aa: CASSPLVGENSQPQHF

j_gene: TRBJ2-5
v_gene: TRBV5-5
CDR3aa: CASSLRDRGGTETQYF

j_gene: TRBJ1-5
v_gene: TRBV20-1
CDR3aa: CSARGGQRNQPQHF

j_gene: TRBJ2-1
v_gene: TRBV20-1
CDR3aa: CSARTSSYNEQFF

j_gene: TRBJ2-7
v_gene: TRBV4-3
CDR3aa: CASSQGVQKVGEQYF

j_gene: TRBJ2-4
v_gene: TRBV11-2
CDR3aa: CASSLERMSNIQYF

j_gene: TRBJ1-6
v_gene: TRBV3-1
CDR3aa: CASSQDWGSYNSPLHF

j_gene: TRBJ1-6
v_gene: TRBV20-1
CDR3aa: CSAQSTNSPLHF

j_gene: TRBJ2-2
v_gene: TRBV12-3/TRBV12-4
CDR3aa: CASTPLGGPEELFF

j_gene: TRBJ2-2
v_gene: TRBV5-6
CDR3aa: CASSWTPTGELFF

j_gene: TRBJ2-3
v_gene: TRBV2
CDR3aa: CASTGLAGRDTQYF

j_gene: TRBJ1-2
v_gene: TRBV5-1
CDR3aa: CASSKSGAAGSNYGYTF

j_gene: TRBJ2-7
v_gene: TRBV20-1
CDR3aa: CSARPGTSSYEQYF

j_gene: TRBJ2-2
v_gene: TRBV9
CDR3aa: CASSVSTGGGYTGELFF

j_gene: TRBJ2-7
v_gene: TRBV30
CDR3aa: CAWSVTWAYEQYF

j_gene: TRBJ2-7
v_gene: TRBV6-2/TRBV6-3
CDR3aa: CASSSPQPGQGNEQYF

j_gene: TRBJ1-2
v_gene: TRBV10-3
CDR3aa: CAIRAGYGYTF

j_gene: TRBJ2-1
v_gene: TRBV12-3/TRBV12-4
CDR3aa: CASKQEGLAANEQFF

j_gene: TRBJ2-5
v_gene: TRBV20-1
CDR3aa: CSARDLIHHQETQYF

j_gene: TRBJ2-2
v_gene: TRBV9
CDR3aa: CASSVESGAGELFF

j_gene: TRBJ2-4
v_gene: TRBV4-3
CDR3aa: CASSQESWLAKNIQYF

j_gene: TRBJ2-1
v_gene: TRBV11-1
CDR3aa: CASSLGSGLAGVYNEQFF

j_gene: TRBJ2-5
v_gene: TRBV9
CDR3aa: CASSVGTGNQETQYF

j_gene: TRBJ2-4
v_gene: TRBV6-2/TRBV6-3
CDR3aa: CASSYLRLGGTGYQNIQYF

j_gene: TRBJ2-1
v_gene: TRBV6-8
CDR3aa: CASSYFASGIDNEQFF

j_gene: TRBJ2-2
v_gene: TRBV7-6
CDR3aa: CASSWEHGELFF